The 21 T cell receptor beta chains reported below all come from one sample, sequenced in a study of glioma-infiltrating T cells after dendritic cell vaccination. Profiled with immunoSEQ multiplex PCR; TCRdb holds only in-frame clones, not every one. The sample consists of tens of thousands of clones, approximately 85% of them appearing once. The material sequenced was blood, taken before dendritic cell vaccination. The source is a human donor with glioblastoma.

The V call is TRBV6-5, the J call TRBJ2-3, with TRBD1 as a possible D gene (6 bases). This CDR3 has 13 amino acids. Trimming removed 6 bases at V and 4 bases at J, with 11 bases between. The V gene's germline CDR1 is MNHEY and CDR2 SVGAGI. The CDR3 here is CASRSGGPDTQYF. The CDR3, as DNA: TGTGCCAGCAGGAGTGGGGGCCCAGATACGCAGTATTTT.

This clone was picked up one time. The chain combines TRBV11-1 with TRBJ2-1; D remains ambiguous. The CDR3 length is 13 residues. The V end lost 1 base, the J end lost 5 bases, and 6 bases lay between the germline ends. Germline V gives CDR1 SGHAT, CDR2 FQDESV (reference sequence). CDR3 bases: TGTGCCAGCAGCTTAGGGCCCCACAATGAGCAGTTCTTC. This sequence encodes CASSLGPHNEQFF.

Regarding this clone: An end of the junction does not agree with germline; a read error may underlie this. The genes are TRBV6-5 and TRBJ2-5, with 7 bases lining up with TRBD1. The CDR3 extends over 13 amino acids. The germline CDR1 and CDR2 sequences are MNHEY and SVGAGI. In nucleotides, the CDR3 is TGTGCCAGCAGTTACCAGATACGGGACAGCTTGCACTTC. This gives the protein CASSYQIRDSLHF.

DNA of the CDR3: TGTGCCAGCAGTGAAGCGTTCAGGGCCTCGGGCACCGGGGAGCTGTTTTTT. Amino acids: CASSEAFRASGTGELFF. This rearrangement joins TRBV6-1 to TRBJ2-2; tentatively, D is TRBD1 (5 bases). V was shortened by 0 bases and J by 4 bases, with 15 bases between the two germline ends. Germline CDR1 MNHNS, CDR2 SASEGT. The CDR3 spans 17 residues.

The rearrangement uses TRBV11-3 and TRBJ1-1; D remains ambiguous. V was clipped by 8 bases and J by 1 base, with 11 bases between them. The CDR3 is made up of 13 amino acids. Germline V gene lookup returns CDR1 SGHNT and CDR2 YENEEA. The CDR3 sequence is CASAASGNTEAFF. CDR3 nucleotide sequence: TGTGCCAGCGCCGCTTCCGGGAACACTGAAGCTTTCTTT.

The rearrangement joins TRBV11-2 to TRBJ1-1; 7 bases fit TRBD1. With V trimmed by 5 bases and J by 5 bases, 5 bases remained unmatched. The germline V gene has CDR1 SGHAT and CDR2 FQNNGV. The CDR3 is 13 amino acids. This chain's CDR3 is CASSTGVRTEAFF. DNA for the CDR3: TGTGCCAGCAGCACAGGGGTACGAACTGAAGCTTTCTTT.

The chain uses TRBV18 and TRBJ1-3; D uncertain. Per germline, CDR1 KGHSH and CDR2 LQKENI. This CDR3 is 13 amino acids long. Trimming stripped 3 bases from V and 2 bases from J, with 5 bases between. In DNA, the CDR3 is TGTGCCAGCTCACCGGAGGCTGGAAACACCATATATTTT. The encoded protein is CASSPEAGNTIYF.

CDR3: CASSLDLGGGSFVQYF. The DNA for the CDR3 is TGTGCCAGCAGCCTCGATTTGGGCGGGGGGTCCTTCGTTCAGTACTTC. The gene calls are TRBV7-2 and TRBJ2-4, with 8 nucleotides matching TRBD2. CDR3 length: 16 amino acids. Trimming at V came to 5 bases and at J to 11 bases, leaving 17 bases not matched to a gene. Germline-derived CDR1 and CDR2 are SGHTA and FQGNSA.

V is TRBV5-5 and J is TRBJ2-3; 10 bases fit TRBD2. The V segment lost 4 bases and the J segment 4 bases; nucleotides outside the gene matches: 9. The germline V gene has CDR1 SGHKS and CDR2 YYEKEE (reference sequence). The CDR3 length is 16 residues. The CDR3 nucleotides are TGTGCCAGCAGCAGACAGCGACTAGCGGGCTCAGATACGCAGTATTTT. Translating gives CASSRQRLAGSDTQYF.

The chain joins TRBV7-8 to TRBJ2-2; 10 nucleotides agree with TRBD2. The CDR3 runs 16 residues. CDR1 SGHVS and CDR2 FQNEAQ come from the germline V gene. J was trimmed by 7 bases and V by 1 base; bases with no gene match: 6. CDR3 residues: CASSLEAGGRHGELFF. DNA for the CDR3: TGTGCCAGCAGCTTAGAAGCGGGGGGGCGACACGGGGAGCTGTTTTTT.

This clone was detected a few times. The chain has TRBV10-3 and TRBJ2-1; 11 positions agree with TRBD1. The CDR3 is 13 amino acids. The trim removed 9 bases at V and 7 bases at J, leaving 5 bases unmatched. The V gene's germline CDR1 is ENHRY and CDR2 SYGVKD. The CDR3 nucleotides read TGTGCCATAGGACAGGGGGCTCCTAATGAGCAGTTCTTC. Translated: CAIGQGAPNEQFF.

This clone was counted a single time. This sequence joins TRBV5-6 and TRBJ2-7; TRBD1 matches 7 bases. The CDR3 extends over 14 amino acids. In germline, CDR1 is SGHDT, CDR2 YYEEEE. V gave up 4 bases and J gave up 3 bases; unmatched junction bases: 7. In DNA form, the CDR3 reads TGTGCCAGCAGCGTACAGGGGTTCTTCTACGAGCAGTACTTC. Its protein is CASSVQGFFYEQYF.

The V gene is TRBV7-9, the J gene TRBJ1-1; D uncertain. This CDR3 has 18 residues. Germline V gene lookup returns CDR1 SEHNR and CDR2 FQNEAQ (reference sequence). Trimming shortened V by 7 bases and J by 1 base, and 25 bases separated the two germline ends. The chain's CDR3 is CASTHVPTRGSRNTEAFF. CDR3 bases: TGTGCCAGCACCCATGTCCCCACCCGAGGGTCCCGGAACACTGAAGCTTTCTTT.

The chain combines TRBV2 with TRBJ1-5, with D uncertain. CDR3 length equals 14 residues. Germline-derived CDR1 and CDR2 are SNHLY and FYNNEI. V was shortened by 8 bases and J by 0 bases, with 11 bases between the two germline ends. The DNA of the CDR3 is TGTGCCAGCGCGGCAGCAAATAGCAATCAGCCCCAGCATTTT. Translating it yields CASAAANSNQPQHF. Together with reference TRBV2 and TRBJ1-5, the CDR3 gives the full variable domain: EPEVTQTPSHQVTQMGQEVILRCVPISNHLYFYWYRQILGQKVEFLVSFYNNEISEKSEIFDDQFSVERPDGSNFTLKIRSTKLEDSAMYFCASAAANSNQPQHFGDGTRLSIL.

The chain joins TRBV6-6 to TRBJ1-2, with D unresolved. Germline CDR1 reads MNHNY; CDR2 reads SVGAGI (reference sequence). This CDR3 contains 15 residues. With 4 bases removed from V and 0 bases from J, the gap between germline ends came to 12 bases. CDR3 in amino acids: CASSWGGQTNYGYTF. CDR3 nucleotides: TGTGCCAGCAGTTGGGGAGGGCAGACTAACTATGGCTACACCTTC.

A few counts support this clone. V usage is TRBV27 and J usage is TRBJ2-3; D gene unclear. The CDR3 consists of 13 residues. From germline, CDR1 is MNHEY and CDR2 SMNVEV (reference sequence). V was clipped by 3 bases and J by 2 bases, with 6 bases between them. CDR3 DNA: TGTGCCAGCAGTTTTACACACACAGATACGCAGTATTTT. As protein: CASSFTHTDTQYF.

This clone was seen just once. The V call is TRBV5-6, the J call TRBJ2-7; 10 bases map to TRBD2. This CDR3 contains 15 residues. CDR1 is SGHDT and CDR2 is YYEEEE in the germline V gene. The V gene end was trimmed by 4 bases and the J gene end by 4 bases; junction bases not matched to a gene: 8. CDR3 DNA sequence: TGTGCCAGCAGCCGAATACTAGCGGGGCTATACGAGCAGTACTTC. Translated, it gives CASSRILAGLYEQYF.

V and J are TRBV11-2 and TRBJ1-1; D is unclear. Looked up from germline, CDR1 is SGHAT and CDR2 is FQNNGV. This CDR3 comprises 12 residues. V lost 7 bases and J 4 bases, leaving 10 bases between the germline ends. For the CDR3, the DNA is TGTGCCAGCAAGATGGTCGGCACTGAAGCTTTCTTT. This translates into CASKMVGTEAFF.

The chain is built from TRBV7-6 and TRBJ2-7; tentative D call: TRBD2 (5 bases). The V end was cut by 1 base, the J end by 2 bases, with 12 bases between. Germline V gene lookup returns CDR1 SGHVS and CDR2 FNYEAQ. The CDR3 has 15 amino acids. CDR3 nucleotide sequence: TGTGCCAGCAGCTTAGAATCGCTAGCCCCCTACGAGCAGTACTTC. Translated, it gives CASSLESLAPYEQYF.

The chain joins TRBV19 to TRBJ1-4; 8 bases are shared with TRBD1. In germline, CDR1 is LNHDA, CDR2 SQIVND (reference sequence). V lost 4 bases to trimming and J lost 6 bases; unmatched junction nucleotides: 10. This CDR3 is built from 16 residues. CDR3 in DNA: TGTGCCAGTAGTAGCCGCTCAGGGGGCTTGTATGAAAAACTGTTTTTT. This translates into CASSSRSGGLYEKLFF.

This chain connects TRBV19 to TRBJ1-2; D call uncertain. V was cut by 11 bases and J by 7 bases, with 17 bases left in between. This CDR3 has 12 residues. Germline CDR1 reads LNHDA; CDR2 reads SQIVND (reference sequence). DNA of the CDR3: TGTGCCTCTCACACTGGAAGCGGTGGCTACACCTTC. This encodes CASHTGSGGYTF.